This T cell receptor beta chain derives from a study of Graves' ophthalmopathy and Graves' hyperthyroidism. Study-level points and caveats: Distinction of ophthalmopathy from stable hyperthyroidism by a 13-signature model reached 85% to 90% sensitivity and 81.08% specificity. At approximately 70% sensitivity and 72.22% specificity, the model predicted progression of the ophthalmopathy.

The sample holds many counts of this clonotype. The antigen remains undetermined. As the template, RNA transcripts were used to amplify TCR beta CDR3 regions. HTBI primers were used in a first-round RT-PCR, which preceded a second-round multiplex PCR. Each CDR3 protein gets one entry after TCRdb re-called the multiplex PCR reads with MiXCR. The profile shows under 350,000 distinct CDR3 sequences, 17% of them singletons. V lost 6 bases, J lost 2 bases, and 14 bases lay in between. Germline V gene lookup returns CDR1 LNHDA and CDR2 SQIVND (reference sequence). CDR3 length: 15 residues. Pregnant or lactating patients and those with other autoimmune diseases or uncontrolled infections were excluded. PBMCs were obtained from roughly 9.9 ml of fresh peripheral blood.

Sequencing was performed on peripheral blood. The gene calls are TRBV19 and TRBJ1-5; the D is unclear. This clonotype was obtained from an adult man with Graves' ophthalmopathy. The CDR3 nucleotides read TGTGCCAGTAGCACATCCTTTCTGGGCAATCAGCCCCAGCATTTT. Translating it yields CASSTSFLGNQPQHF.